This TCR beta chain derives from a study of blood T cell repertoires in COVID-19. Authors' analysis steps: Amplifying reference gene primers gave estimates of nucleated cell counts. The repertoire was sequenced with immunoSEQ multiplex PCR; TCRdb's copy has only in-frame clones and lacks some. The V and J calls and clone size are taken from that table; D and trimming were inferred from the DNA. The sample yields some 370,000 clones, roughly 87% seen once. Clinical history as reported by participants underpinned cohort assignment. The CDR3 length is 15 residues. CDR1 SGHRS and CDR2 YFSETQ come from the germline V gene. V was clipped by 0 bases and J by 4 bases; unmatched bases: 5.

The chain has TRBV5-1 and TRBJ2-3, with 7 bases identical to TRBD2. Sequenced material: PBMCs or T cells enriched from blood (not recorded which). This TCR was sampled from a woman between 50 and 59 years old who had recovered from COVID-19. The chain's CDR3 is CASSLGRTSSDTQYF. In nucleotides, the CDR3 is TGCGCCAGCAGCTTGGGTAGGACTAGTTCAGATACGCAGTATTTT.